This T cell receptor beta chain was captured by sequencing in a study of regulatory T cells in long-lasting Graves disease. Germline-derived CDR1 and CDR2 are SGHVS and FQNEAQ. Deletions cut 2 bases from V and 6 bases from J, with 13 bases between. This CDR3 region has 15 residues. Time point indicated: newly diagnosed GD, antithyroid drugs for less than 3 months. From PBMCs, RNA was extracted and then used to make the TCR library. Researchers made TCR beta libraries by using iRepertoire HTBI primers and running Arm-PCR on CDR3 regions. Original handling: Sequenced samples collectively carried under 75 TRBV and 12 to 15 TRBJ segments. TCRdb reprocessed the multiplex PCR reads via MiXCR and lists one record per CDR3 protein. TCRdb's processing, not the authors' own work, is the source of the V and J calls. The sample has fewer than 350,000 distinct CDR3 sequences, 18% seen once; the top ten hold around 36%.

This clonotype has ten or more counts. Its antigen is still unknown. Points from the study as a whole: Persistent disease favored TRBV28, TRBJ1-2 and TRBJ2-5. Those with persistent disease had in common more public clonotypes (about 3,000) than new patients (approximately 970).

This specimen consisted of peripheral blood mononuclear cells (PBMCs), obtained at new diagnosis, from a patient treated with antithyroid drugs. V gene TRBV7-8 combines with J gene TRBJ2-2, with a possible D match to TRBD1 (5 bases). The receptor was isolated from a female donor with Graves disease. CDR3 residues: CASSLQQAHSGELFF. DNA for the CDR3: TGTGCCAGCAGCTTACAACAGGCTCATTCCGGGGAGCTGTTTTTT.